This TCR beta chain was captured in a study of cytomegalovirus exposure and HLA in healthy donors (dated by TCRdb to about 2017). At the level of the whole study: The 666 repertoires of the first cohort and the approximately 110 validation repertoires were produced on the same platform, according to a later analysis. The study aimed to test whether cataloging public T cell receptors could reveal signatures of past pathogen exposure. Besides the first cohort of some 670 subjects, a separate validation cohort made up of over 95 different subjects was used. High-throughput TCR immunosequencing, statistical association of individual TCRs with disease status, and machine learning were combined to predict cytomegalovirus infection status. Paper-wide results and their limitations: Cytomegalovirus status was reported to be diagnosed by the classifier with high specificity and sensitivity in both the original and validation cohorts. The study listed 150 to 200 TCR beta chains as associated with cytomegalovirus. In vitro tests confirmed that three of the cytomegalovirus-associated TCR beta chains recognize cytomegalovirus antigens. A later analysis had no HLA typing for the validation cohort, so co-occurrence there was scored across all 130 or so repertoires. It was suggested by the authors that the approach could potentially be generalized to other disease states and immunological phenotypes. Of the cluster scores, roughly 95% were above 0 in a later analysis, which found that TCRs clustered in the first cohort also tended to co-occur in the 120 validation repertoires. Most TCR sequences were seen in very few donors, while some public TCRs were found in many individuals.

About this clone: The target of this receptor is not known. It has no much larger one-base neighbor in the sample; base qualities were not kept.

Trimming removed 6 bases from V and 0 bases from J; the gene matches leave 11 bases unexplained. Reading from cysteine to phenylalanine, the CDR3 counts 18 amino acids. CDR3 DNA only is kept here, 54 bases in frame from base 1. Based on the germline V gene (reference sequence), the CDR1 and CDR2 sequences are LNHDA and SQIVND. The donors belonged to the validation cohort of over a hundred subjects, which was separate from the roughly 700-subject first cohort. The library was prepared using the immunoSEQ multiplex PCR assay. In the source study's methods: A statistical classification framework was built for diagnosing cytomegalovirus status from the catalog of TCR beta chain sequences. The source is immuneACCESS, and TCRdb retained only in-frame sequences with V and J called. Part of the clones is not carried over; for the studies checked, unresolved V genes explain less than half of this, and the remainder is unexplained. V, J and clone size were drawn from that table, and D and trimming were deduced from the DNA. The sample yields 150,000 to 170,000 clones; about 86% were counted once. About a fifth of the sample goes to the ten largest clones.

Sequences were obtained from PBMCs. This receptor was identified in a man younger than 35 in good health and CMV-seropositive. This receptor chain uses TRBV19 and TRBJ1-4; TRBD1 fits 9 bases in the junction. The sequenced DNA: TGTGCCAGTAGCCCAAGGACAGGGGATACGGCAACTAATGAAAAACTGTTTTTT. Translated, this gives CASSPRTGDTATNEKLFF.